The table lists the clone carrying this T cell receptor beta chain with many counts. Its antigen remains unknown. The entry originates in a study of response to subunit inactivated influenza vaccine. Study conclusions and caveats: A suggestion made by the authors is that each seasonal influenza vaccination recruits few new T cells.

Using its own MiXCR run on the RT-PCR reads, TCRdb lists one record per CDR3 protein. Found here are fewer than 600,000 distinct CDR3 sequences, approximately 6.9% of them singletons; the top ten hold under 15%. CDR1 and CDR2 (germline): MGHDK, SYGVNS. V lost 3 bases and J 5 bases, leaving 14 bases between the germline ends. The CDR3 is 15 amino acids. The TCR sequence derives from a man between 50 and 75 years old who received an inactivated influenza vaccine. This sample comprised PBMCs from blood, obtained less than 30 months after vaccination. This chain links TRBV25-1 with TRBJ2-1; no firm D call. This chain's CDR3 is CASSDWAGDHNEQFF. In DNA form, the CDR3 reads TGTGCCAGCAGTGATTGGGCAGGCGACCACAATGAGCAGTTCTTC.